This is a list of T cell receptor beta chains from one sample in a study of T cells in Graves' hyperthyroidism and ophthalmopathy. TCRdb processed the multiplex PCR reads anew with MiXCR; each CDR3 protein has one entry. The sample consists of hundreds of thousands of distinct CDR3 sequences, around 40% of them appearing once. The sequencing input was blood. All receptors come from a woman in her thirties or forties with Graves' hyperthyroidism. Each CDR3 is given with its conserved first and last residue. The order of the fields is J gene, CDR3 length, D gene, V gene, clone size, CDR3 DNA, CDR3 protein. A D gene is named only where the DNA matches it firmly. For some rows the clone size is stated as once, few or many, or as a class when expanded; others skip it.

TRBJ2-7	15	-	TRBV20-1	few	TGCAGTGCGCGGAGGGACTTTTTTACGACCTACGAGCAGTACTTC	CSARRDFFTTYEQYF
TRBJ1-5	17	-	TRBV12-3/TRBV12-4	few	TGTGCCAGCAGTCCCCCCCAGGGTTTGGTCGTAGGTCAGCCCCAGCATTTT	CASSPPQGLVVGQPQHF
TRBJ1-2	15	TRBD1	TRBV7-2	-	TGTGCCAGCAGCCGCGGACAGGGAAGTAACTATGGCTACACCTTC	CASSRGQGSNYGYTF
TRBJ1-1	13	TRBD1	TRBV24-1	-	TGTGCCAGTAATCATCAGGGGGACACTGAAGCTTTCTTT	CASNHQGDTEAFF
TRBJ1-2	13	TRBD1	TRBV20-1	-	TGCAGTGCTCATACAGGGGATAACTATGGCTACACCTTC	CSAHTGDNYGYTF
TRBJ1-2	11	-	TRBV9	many	TGTGCCAGCAGCGCCCATTATGGCTACACCTTC	CASSAHYGYTF
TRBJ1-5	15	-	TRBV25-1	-	TGTGCCAGCAGCCAAGGGCAGGTCATCAATCGGCCCCAGCATTTT	CASSQGQVINRPQHF
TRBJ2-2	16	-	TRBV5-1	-	TGCGCCAGCAGCCGACATTCGGACAGCCTCACCGGGGAGCTGTTTTTT	CASSRHSDSLTGELFF
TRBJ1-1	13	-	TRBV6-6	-	TGTACCAGCAGTTACGCTAGTTCCACTGAAGCTTTCTTT	CTSSYASSTEAFF
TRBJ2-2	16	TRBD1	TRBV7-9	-	TGTGCCAGCAGCCTCCAGGGACAGGGGATCACCGGGGAGCTGTTTTTT	CASSLQGQGITGELFF
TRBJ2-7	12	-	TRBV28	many	TGTGCCAGCAGCCTCTACTCCTACGAGCAGTACTTC	CASSLYSYEQYF
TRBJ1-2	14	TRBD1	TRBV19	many	TGTGCCAGTACCTGGACAGGGGGCGCCCGGGGCTACACCTTC	CASTWTGGARGYTF
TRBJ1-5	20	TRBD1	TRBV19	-	TGTGCCAGTAGTATACGGGGACAGGGGGCGTTGGGGATTAGCAATCAGCCCCAGCATTTT	CASSIRGQGALGISNQPQHF
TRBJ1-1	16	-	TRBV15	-	TGTGCCACCAGCAATCTAGAAACCAGGGACGGAACTAAAGCTTTCTTT	CATSNLETRDGTKAFF
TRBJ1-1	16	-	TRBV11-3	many	TGTGCCAGCACCCTTGGAATTGGGGCGCGGGACACTGAAGCTTTCTTT	CASTLGIGARDTEAFF
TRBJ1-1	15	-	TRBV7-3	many	TGTGCCAGCAGCTTAACGGGCGGCATGAACACTGAAGCTTTCTTT	CASSLTGGMNTEAFF
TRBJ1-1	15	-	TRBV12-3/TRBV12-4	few	TGTGCCAGCAGGTCGCCTATACTTATGAACACTGAAGCTTTCTTT	CASRSPILMNTEAFF
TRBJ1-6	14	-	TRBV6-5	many	TGTGCCAGCAGTTACTCGATTCTTAGGTCACCCCTCCACTTT	CASSYSILRSPLHF
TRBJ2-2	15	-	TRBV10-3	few	TGTGCCAGCAGTGGTGGCCGAGAGGGCACCGGGGAGCTGTTTTTT	CASSGGREGTGELFF
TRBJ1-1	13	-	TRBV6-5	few	TGTGCCAGCACCCTGACAATGAACACTGAAGCTTTCTTT	CASTLTMNTEAFF
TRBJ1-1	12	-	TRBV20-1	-	TGCAGTGCACAGGACAGGAACACTGAAGCTTTCTTT	CSAQDRNTEAFF
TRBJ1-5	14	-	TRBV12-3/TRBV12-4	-	TGTGCCAGCACTCCCAATGAATACCCTCAGCCCCAGCATTTT	CASTPNEYPQPQHF
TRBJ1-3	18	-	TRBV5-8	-	TGTGCCAGCAGCTTGATGTCAGGGGTTGGTCGTTCTGGAAACACCATATATTTT	CASSLMSGVGRSGNTIYF
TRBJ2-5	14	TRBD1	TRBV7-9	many	TGTGCCACTCATTCCCAGGGGGCTAAGGAGACCCAGTACTTC	CATHSQGAKETQYF
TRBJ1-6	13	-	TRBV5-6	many	TGTGCCAGCAGCTTGCCCCAAGATTCACCCTTCCACTTT	CASSLPQDSPFHF
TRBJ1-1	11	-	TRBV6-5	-	TGTGCCAGCAGTCGCGAAGATGAAGCTTTCTTT	CASSREDEAFF
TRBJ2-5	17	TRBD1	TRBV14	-	TGTGCCAGCAGCACTCAACAGGGGCCCAGCCCGATAGAGACCCAGTACTTC	CASSTQQGPSPIETQYF
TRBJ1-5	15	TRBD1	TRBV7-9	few	TGTGCCAGCTGCGTACGGGGGACAGGGCTTCAGCCCCAGCATTTT	CASCVRGTGLQPQHF
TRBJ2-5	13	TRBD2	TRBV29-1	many	TGCAGCGTCTCCGTTGGGGGGGGAGAGACCCAGTACTTC	CSVSVGGGETQYF
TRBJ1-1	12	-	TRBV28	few	TGTGCCAGCAGTTTATTCGGGCAGGAAGCTTTCTTT	CASSLFGQEAFF
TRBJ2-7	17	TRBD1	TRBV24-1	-	TGTGCCAGCAGCTTGTCCTTTTCCGGGACAGGAATCGACGAGCAGTACTTC	CASSLSFSGTGIDEQYF
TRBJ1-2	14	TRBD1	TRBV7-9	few	TGTGCCAGCAGCCCCGGGACAGGGGCCTATGGCTACACCTTC	CASSPGTGAYGYTF
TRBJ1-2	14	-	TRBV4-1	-	TGCGCCAGCAGCGAGTTGGGGGGCGGCTATGGCTACACCTTC	CASSELGGGYGYTF
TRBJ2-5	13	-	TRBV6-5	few	TGTGCCAGCAGTTACCTGGGGGCCCGCACCCAGTACTTC	CASSYLGARTQYF
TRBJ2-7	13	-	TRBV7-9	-	TGTGCCAGCAGCTTGGGACGGGCCTACGAGCAGCACTTC	CASSLGRAYEQHF
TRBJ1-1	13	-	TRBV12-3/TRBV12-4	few	TGTGCCAGCAGTTTATCTCCCTGGGTACAAGCTTTCTTT	CASSLSPWVQAFF
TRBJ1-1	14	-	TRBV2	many	TGTGCCAGCAGAAGCGGGACCCTGAACACTGAAGCTTTCTTT	CASRSGTLNTEAFF
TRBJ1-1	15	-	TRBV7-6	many	TGTGCCAGCAGCTTAGCCCCGGAACTGAACACTGAAGCTTTCTTT	CASSLAPELNTEAFF
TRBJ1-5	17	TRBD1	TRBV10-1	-	TGTGCCGGTAGGGACAGTCCCAAGCAATGGGGCAATCAGCCCCAGCATTTT	CAGRDSPKQWGNQPQHF
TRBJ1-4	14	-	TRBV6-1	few	TGTGCCAGCAGAACAGAACCGGGGAGTGAAAAACTGTTTTTT	CASRTEPGSEKLFF